The 14 T cell receptor beta chains listed next were all sequenced from one sample in a study of long-term antiretroviral therapy in people with HIV. Assay version v3.0 of immunoSEQ was used, and it was run at survey level. The assay was immunoSEQ multiplex PCR, and TCRdb's table has in-frame clones only and misses some. The profile shows about 21,000 clones, approximately 90% of them singletons. The sequencing used unsorted PBMCs, collected approximately 4.4 years before starting antiretroviral therapy. All receptors come from a woman aged 25 to 39 with HIV.

This chain uses TRBV4-3 with TRBJ1-2, with D maybe TRBD1 (5 bases). Per germline, CDR1 LGHNA and CDR2 YSLEER. V lost 2 bases and J 5 bases, leaving 18 bases between the germline ends. CDR3 length equals 16 residues. CDR3 DNA: TGCGCCAGCAGCCAACAACATTCTGGGGGGGATTATGGCTACACCTTC. It codes for CASSQQHSGGDYGYTF.

This clone has just a few counts. The chain couples TRBV4-1 to TRBJ1-4; 8 nucleotides agree with TRBD1. Germline V gene lookup returns CDR1 MGHRA and CDR2 YSYEKL. J gave up 5 bases and V 4 bases, and 6 bases lay outside the gene matches. The length of the CDR3 is 15 residues. CDR3 sequence (DNA): TGCGCCAGCAGCCGGGGGGGGACAGGCAATGAAAAACTGTTTTTT. Residues: CASSRGGTGNEKLFF.

The chain recombines TRBV7-3 with TRBJ2-5; 10 positions match TRBD2. Germline-derived CDR1 and CDR2 are SGHTA and FQGTGA. This CDR3 has 15 amino acids. After removal of 5 bases from V and 5 bases from J, the junction contained 8 bases not matched to a gene. CDR3 coding DNA: TGTGCCAGCAGCACATCGGGACTAGCGCGGGAGACCCAGTACTTC. Amino acids: CASSTSGLARETQYF.

The V gene is TRBV7-2, the J gene TRBJ2-1, with a possible D match to TRBD2 (6 bases). The germline V gene encodes CDR1 SGHTA and CDR2 FQGNSA. Between the trimmed V and J ends, which lost 1 base and 4 bases, there was a span of 14 bases. The CDR3 is 16 residues long. The CDR3 protein is CASSLVPGEWYNEQFF. The CDR3 coding sequence is TGTGCCAGCAGCTTAGTCCCGGGGGAGTGGTACAATGAGCAGTTCTTC. Using reference TRBV7-2 and TRBJ2-1 for the parts outside the CDR3, the full variable domain is GAGVSQSPSNKVTEKGKDVELRCDPISGHTALYWYRQSLGQGLEFLIYFQGNSAPDKSGLPSDRFSAERTGGSVSTLTIQRTQQEDSAVYLCASSLVPGEWYNEQFFGPGTRLTVL.

V gene TRBV10-3 combines with J gene TRBJ1-2; possible D gene TRBD1, 5 bases. Germline CDR1 and CDR2: ENHRY and SYGVKD. Between the trimmed V and J ends, which lost 4 bases and 4 bases, there was a span of 16 bases. The CDR3 sequence is 15 residues long. The CDR3 here is CAISVRGVGGYGYTF. DNA for the CDR3: TGTGCCATCAGTGTCCGGGGGGTAGGTGGCTATGGCTACACCTTC.

V gene TRBV6-6 combines with J gene TRBJ1-5; 8 bases are shared with TRBD1. The CDR3 loop spans 15 amino acids. CDR1 and CDR2 (germline): MNHNY, SVGAGI (reference sequence). J was trimmed by 6 bases and V by 0 bases; bases with no gene match: 4. CDR3 loop: CASSYSWTGTQPQHF. CDR3 nucleotides: TGTGCCAGCAGTTACTCGTGGACAGGGACTCAGCCCCAGCATTTT.

The gene calls are TRBV11-3 and TRBJ2-1; the match to TRBD2 covers 10 bases. V shed 4 bases, J shed 5 bases, and the junction held 5 bases outside the gene matches. CDR1 is SGHNT and CDR2 is YENEEA in the germline V gene. CDR3 size: 15 residues. The DNA for the CDR3 is TGTGCCAGCAGCTCAAGCGGGGGGGCCGACAATGAGCAGTTCTTC. It translates to CASSSSGGADNEQFF. Together with reference TRBV11-3 and TRBJ2-1, the CDR3 gives the full variable domain: EAGVVQSPRYKIIEKKQPVAFWCNPISGHNTLYWYLQNLGQGPELLIRYENEEAVDDSQLPKDRFSAERLKGVDSTLKIQPAELGDSAVYLCASSSSGGADNEQFFGPGTRLTVL.

The chain joins TRBV27 to TRBJ2-7; D not resolved. V shed 8 bases and J shed 4 bases, with 9 bases lying between them. The germline gives CDR1 MNHEY, CDR2 SMNVEV (reference sequence). This CDR3 spans 11 amino acids. The CDR3 region has the DNA TGTGCCAGCGGAGAAGATTACGAGCAGTACTTC. Translation gives CASGEDYEQYF.

The rearrangement joins TRBV7-2 to TRBJ2-5; TRBD1 matches 12 bases. CDR3 size: 15 residues. Unmatched junction bases numbered 5, after V lost 4 bases and J lost 5 bases. In germline, CDR1 is SGHTA, CDR2 FQGNSA. CDR3 region: CASSWGQGAAETQYF. CDR3 sequence (DNA): TGTGCCAGCAGCTGGGGACAGGGGGCTGCGGAGACCCAGTACTTC.

The rearrangement joins TRBV7-2 to TRBJ2-3; weak D call: TRBD1 (6 bases). The CDR3 has 14 amino acids. Germline V gives CDR1 SGHTA, CDR2 FQGNSA. V was trimmed by 7 bases and J by 2 bases, leaving 13 bases between them. CDR3 nucleotide sequence: TGTGCCAGCACCCAGGGGACCTTCACAGATACGCAGTATTTT. This sequence encodes CASTQGTFTDTQYF. The whole variable domain, remainder taken from reference TRBV7-2 and TRBJ2-3, is GAGVSQSPSNKVTEKGKDVELRCDPISGHTALYWYRQSLGQGLEFLIYFQGNSAPDKSGLPSDRFSAERTGGSVSTLTIQRTQQEDSAVYLCASTQGTFTDTQYFGPGTRLTVL.

V and J are TRBV13 and TRBJ1-5, with a weak D call TRBD1 (6 bases). CDR3 length: 16 amino acids. Trimming stripped 2 bases from V and 1 base from J, with 12 bases between. The germline gives CDR1 PRHDT, CDR2 FYEKMQ (reference sequence). CDR3 sequence: CASSLQGPRSNQPQHF. The CDR3 nucleotides are TGTGCCAGCAGCTTACAGGGGCCGAGGAGCAATCAGCCCCAGCATTTT. Supplemented by reference TRBV13 and TRBJ1-5, the full variable domain reads AAGVIQSPRHLIKEKRETATLKCYPIPRHDTVYWYQQGPGQDPQFLISFYEKMQSDKGSIPDRFSAQQFSDYHSELNMSSLELGDSALYFCASSLQGPRSNQPQHFGDGTRLSIL.

The gene calls are TRBV7-9 and TRBJ2-7, with D perhaps matching TRBD1 (5 bases). The CDR3 is 15 amino acids. The germline V gene encodes CDR1 SEHNR and CDR2 FQNEAQ (reference sequence). Trimming removed 1 base from V and 1 base from J, with 11 bases in between. This CDR3 reads CASSLVQGGSYEQYF. The CDR3 DNA sequence: TGTGCCAGCAGCTTAGTTCAGGGTGGGTCCTACGAGCAGTACTTC.

V gene TRBV11-2 combines with J gene TRBJ2-5, with unresolved D. Germline CDR1 and CDR2: SGHAT and FQNNGV. The CDR3 is made up of 11 amino acids. Between the trimmed V and J ends, which lost 5 bases and 4 bases, there was a span of 5 bases. The CDR3 DNA sequence: TGTGCCAGCAGCCAAGGAGAGACCCAGTACTTC. It codes for CASSQGETQYF.

The V and J genes are TRBV19 and TRBJ1-5; D unresolved. V lost 7 bases and J lost 2, with 12 bases in between. Germline assignment: CDR1 LNHDA and CDR2 SQIVND (reference sequence). This CDR3 is 14 amino acids long. The chain's CDR3 is CASKGQAGNQPQHF. For the CDR3, the DNA is TGTGCCAGTAAAGGGCAGGCTGGCAATCAGCCCCAGCATTTT.